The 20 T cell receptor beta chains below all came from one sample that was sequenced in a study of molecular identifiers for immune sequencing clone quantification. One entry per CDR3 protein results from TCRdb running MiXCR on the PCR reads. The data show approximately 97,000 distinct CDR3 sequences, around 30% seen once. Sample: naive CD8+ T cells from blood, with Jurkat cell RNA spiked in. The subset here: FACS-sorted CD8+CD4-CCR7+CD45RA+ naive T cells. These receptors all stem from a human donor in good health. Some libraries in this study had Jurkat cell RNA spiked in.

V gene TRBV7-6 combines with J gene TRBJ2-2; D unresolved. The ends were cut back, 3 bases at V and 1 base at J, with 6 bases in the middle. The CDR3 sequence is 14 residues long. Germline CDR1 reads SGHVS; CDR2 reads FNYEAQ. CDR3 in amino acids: CASSLARNTGELFF. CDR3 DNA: TGTGCCAGCAGCTTGGCTCGGAACACCGGGGAGCTGTTTTTT. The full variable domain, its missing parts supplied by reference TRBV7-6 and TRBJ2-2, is GAGVSQSPRYKVTKRGQDVALRCDPISGHVSLYWYRQALGQGPEFLTYFNYEAQQDKSGLPNDRFSAERPEGSISTLTIQRTEQRDSAMYRCASSLARNTGELFFGEGSRLTVL.

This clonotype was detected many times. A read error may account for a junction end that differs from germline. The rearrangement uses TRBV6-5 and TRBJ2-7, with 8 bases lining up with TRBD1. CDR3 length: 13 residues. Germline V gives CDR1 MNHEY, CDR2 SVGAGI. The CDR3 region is CASSYSSGQGRVF. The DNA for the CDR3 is TGTGCCAGCAGTTACTCGAGCGGACAGGGTAGAGTCTTC.

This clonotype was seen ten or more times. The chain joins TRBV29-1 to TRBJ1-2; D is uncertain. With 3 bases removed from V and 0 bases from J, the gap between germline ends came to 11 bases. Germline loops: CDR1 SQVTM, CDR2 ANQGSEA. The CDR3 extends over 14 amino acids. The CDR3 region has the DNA TGCAGCGTTGAGGCCCAGACTGCTAACTATGGCTACACCTTC. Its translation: CSVEAQTANYGYTF. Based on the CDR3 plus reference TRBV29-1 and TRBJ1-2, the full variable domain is SAVISQKPSRDICQRGTSLTIQCQVDSQVTMMFWYRQQPGQSLTLIATANQGSEATYESGFVIDKFPISRPNLTFSTLTVSNMSPEDSSIYLCSVEAQTANYGYTFGSGTRLTVV.

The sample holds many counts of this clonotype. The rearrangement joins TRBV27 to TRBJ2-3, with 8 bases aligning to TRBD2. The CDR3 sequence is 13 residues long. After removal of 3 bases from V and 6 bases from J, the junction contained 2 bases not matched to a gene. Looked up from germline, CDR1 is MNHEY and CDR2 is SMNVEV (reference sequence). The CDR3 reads CASSFGGADTQYF. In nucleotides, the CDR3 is TGTGCCAGCAGTTTCGGGGGGGCGGATACGCAGTATTTT.

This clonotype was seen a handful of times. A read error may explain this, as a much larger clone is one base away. The CDR3 DNA reads as TGTGCCAGCAGTTTAAATTTCGGAAACAGGGGAGGAACTGAAGCTTTCTTT. Translated, it gives CASSLNFGNRGGTEAFF. J is TRBJ1-1 and V is TRBV27, with 7 bases matching TRBD1. This CDR3 comprises 17 residues. Germline CDR1 is MNHEY and CDR2 is SMNVEV (reference sequence). Trimming at V came to 2 bases and at J to 5 bases, leaving 14 bases not matched to a gene.

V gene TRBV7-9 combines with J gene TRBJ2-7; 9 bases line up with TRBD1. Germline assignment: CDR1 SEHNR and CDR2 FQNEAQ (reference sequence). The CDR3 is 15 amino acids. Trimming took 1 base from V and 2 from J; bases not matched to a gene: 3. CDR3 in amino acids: CASSLGGTGTYEQYF. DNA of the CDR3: TGTGCCAGCAGCTTAGGAGGGACAGGGACCTACGAGCAGTACTTC.

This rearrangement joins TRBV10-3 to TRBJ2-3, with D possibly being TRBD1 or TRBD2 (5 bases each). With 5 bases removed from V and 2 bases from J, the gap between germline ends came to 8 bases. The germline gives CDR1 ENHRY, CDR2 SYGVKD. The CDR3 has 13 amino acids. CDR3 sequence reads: CAISQGVTDTQYF. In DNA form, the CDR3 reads TGTGCCATCAGTCAGGGAGTCACAGATACGCAGTATTTT.

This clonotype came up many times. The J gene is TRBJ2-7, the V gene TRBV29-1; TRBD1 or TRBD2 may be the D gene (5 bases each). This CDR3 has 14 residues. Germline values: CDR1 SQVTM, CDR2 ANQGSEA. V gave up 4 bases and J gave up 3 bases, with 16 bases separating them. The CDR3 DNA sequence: TGCAGCGTTGTGGTCGGACTGAGGGGCTACGAGCAGTACTTC. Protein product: CSVVVGLRGYEQYF.

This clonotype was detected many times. The CDR3 here is CASSPSPGPSEQYF. Here the CDR3 DNA reads TGTGCCAGCAGCCCCTCTCCAGGCCCCAGCGAGCAGTACTTC. This rearrangement joins TRBV28 to TRBJ2-7; D is unresolved. CDR1 and CDR2 (germline): MDHEN, SYDVKM. This CDR3 has 14 residues. V shed 6 bases and J shed 6 bases, with 18 bases lying between them.

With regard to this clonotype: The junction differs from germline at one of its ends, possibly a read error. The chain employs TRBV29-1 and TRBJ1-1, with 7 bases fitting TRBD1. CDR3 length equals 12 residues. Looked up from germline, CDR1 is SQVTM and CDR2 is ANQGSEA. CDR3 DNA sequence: TGCAGCGTACAGGGGAGTGACACAGAAGCTTTCTTT. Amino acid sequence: CSVQGSDTEAFF.

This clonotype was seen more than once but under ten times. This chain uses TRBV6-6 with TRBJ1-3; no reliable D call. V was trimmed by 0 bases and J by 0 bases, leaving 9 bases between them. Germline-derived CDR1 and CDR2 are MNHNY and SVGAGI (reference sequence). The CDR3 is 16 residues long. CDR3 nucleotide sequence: TGTGCCAGCAGTTACTCGGCGCCGAGCTCTGGAAACACCATATATTTT. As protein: CASSYSAPSSGNTIYF.

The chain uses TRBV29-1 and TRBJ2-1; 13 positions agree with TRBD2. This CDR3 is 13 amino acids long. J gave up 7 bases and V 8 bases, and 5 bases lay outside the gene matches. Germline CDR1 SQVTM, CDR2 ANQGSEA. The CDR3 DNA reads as TGCAGCTTCAAGACTAGCGGGAGGAATGAGCAGTTCTTC. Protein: CSFKTSGRNEQFF.

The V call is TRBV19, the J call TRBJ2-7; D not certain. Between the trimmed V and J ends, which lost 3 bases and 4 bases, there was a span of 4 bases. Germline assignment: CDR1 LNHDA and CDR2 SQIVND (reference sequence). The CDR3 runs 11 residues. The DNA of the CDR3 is TGTGCCAGTAGTATGGGGTACGAGCAGTACTTC. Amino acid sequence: CASSMGYEQYF.

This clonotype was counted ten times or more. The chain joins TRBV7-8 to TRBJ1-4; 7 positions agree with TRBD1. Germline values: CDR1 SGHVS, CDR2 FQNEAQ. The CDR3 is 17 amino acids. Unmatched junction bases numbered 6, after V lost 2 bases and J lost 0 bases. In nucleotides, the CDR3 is TGTGCCAGCAGCTTAACGGGACAGACACCAACTAATGAAAAACTGTTTTTT. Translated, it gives CASSLTGQTPTNEKLFF.

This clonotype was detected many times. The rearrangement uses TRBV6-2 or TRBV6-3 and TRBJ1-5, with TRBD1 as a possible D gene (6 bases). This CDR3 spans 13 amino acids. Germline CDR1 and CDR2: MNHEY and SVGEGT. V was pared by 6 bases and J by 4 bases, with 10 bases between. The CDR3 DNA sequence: TGTGCCAGCAGCACAGGGTGGAATCAGCCCCAGCATTTT. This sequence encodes CASSTGWNQPQHF.

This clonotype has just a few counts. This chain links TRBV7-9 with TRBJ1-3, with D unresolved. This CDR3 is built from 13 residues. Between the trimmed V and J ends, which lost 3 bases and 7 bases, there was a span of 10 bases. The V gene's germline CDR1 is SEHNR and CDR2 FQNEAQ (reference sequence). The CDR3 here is CASSLKGGNTIYF. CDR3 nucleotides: TGTGCCAGCAGCTTGAAGGGAGGGAACACCATATATTTT.

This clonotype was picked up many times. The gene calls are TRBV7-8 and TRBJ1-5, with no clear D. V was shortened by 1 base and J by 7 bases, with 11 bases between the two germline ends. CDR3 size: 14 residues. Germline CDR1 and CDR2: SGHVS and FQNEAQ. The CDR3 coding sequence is TGTGCCAGCAGCTTAGTATCTGCGTCCCAGCCCCAGCATTTT. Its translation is CASSLVSASQPQHF.

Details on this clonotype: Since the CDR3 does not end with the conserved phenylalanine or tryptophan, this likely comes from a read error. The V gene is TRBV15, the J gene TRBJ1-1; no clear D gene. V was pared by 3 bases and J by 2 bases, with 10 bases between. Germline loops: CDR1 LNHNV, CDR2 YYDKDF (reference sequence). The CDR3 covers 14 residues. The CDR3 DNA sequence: TGTGCCACCAGCAGGCCCTCAAGCAACACTGAAGCTTTCTTA. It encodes CATSRPSSNTEAFL.

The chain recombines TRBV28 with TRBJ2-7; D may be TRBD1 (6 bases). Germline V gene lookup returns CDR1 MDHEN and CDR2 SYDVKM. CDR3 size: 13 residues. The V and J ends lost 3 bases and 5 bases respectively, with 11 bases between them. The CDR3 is CASSFLRTDEQYF. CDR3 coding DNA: TGTGCCAGCAGTTTCCTTCGGACAGACGAGCAGTACTTC. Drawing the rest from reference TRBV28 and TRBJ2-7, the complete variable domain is DVKVTQSSRYLVKRTGEKVFLECVQDMDHENMFWYRQDPGLGLRLIYFSYDVKMKEKGDIPEGYSVSREKKERFSLILESASTNQTSMYLCASSFLRTDEQYFGPGTRLTVT.

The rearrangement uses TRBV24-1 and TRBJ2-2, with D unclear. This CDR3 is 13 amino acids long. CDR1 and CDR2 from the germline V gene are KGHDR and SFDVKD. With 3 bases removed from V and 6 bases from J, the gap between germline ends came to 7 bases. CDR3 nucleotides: TGTGCCACCAGTGATAGCCGAGCCGGGGAGCTGTTTTTT. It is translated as CATSDSRAGELFF.